This entry lists 17 T cell receptor beta chains sequenced from one sample in a study of CD8 T cells in Susac syndrome. Reverse transcription used 0.5 to 1 ug RNA and random hexamers. From the immunoSEQ multiplex PCR reads, TCRdb called clonotypes with MiXCR, one entry per CDR3 protein. This sample carries 130,000 or so distinct CDR3 sequences, roughly 76% of them seen once, and the ten largest clones take approximately 0.51%. Sequences were obtained from CD8+ T cells from PBMCs. All receptors derive from a human donor with multiple sclerosis.

In its sample, this clonotype was seen once. The genes are TRBV25-1 and TRBJ1-5; D remains unclear. Trimming shortened V by 3 bases and J by 2 bases, and 2 bases separated the two germline ends. Germline assignment: CDR1 MGHDK and CDR2 SYGVNS. This CDR3 comprises 12 residues. The CDR3: CASSDGNQPQHF. The CDR3 DNA reads as TGTGCCAGCAGTGATGGCAATCAGCCCCAGCATTTT.

This clonotype was observed a few times. An end of the junction does not agree with germline; a read error may underlie this. The chain links TRBV6-1 to TRBJ1-6, with a weak D call TRBD1 (5 bases). CDR3 length: 13 residues. The V gene's germline CDR1 is MNHNS and CDR2 SASEGT. CDR3 sequence reads: CASRDRDNSPLHF. CDR3 nucleotides: TGTGCCAGCCGTGACAGAGATAATTCACCCCTCCACTTT.

The V call is TRBV6-1, the J call TRBJ2-5, with 10 bases aligning to TRBD1. The CDR3 totals 17 residues. The ends lost 7 bases at V and 4 bases at J; junction bases unmatched: 15. Looked up from germline, CDR1 is MNHNS and CDR2 is SASEGT. DNA of the CDR3: TGTGCCAGCACTCCAGAAGTGGGACAGGGGTTATCAGAGACCCAGTACTTC. This gives the protein CASTPEVGQGLSETQYF.

DNA of the CDR3: TGTGCCAGTAGTATAGGCAGCCCGCCCCGAAGTGCCGGGGAGCTGTTTTTT. Translating it yields CASSIGSPPRSAGELFF. V is TRBV19 and J is TRBJ2-2; D unresolved. The CDR3 length is 17 residues. V was shortened by 1 base and J by 6 bases, with 18 bases between the two germline ends. The germline gives CDR1 LNHDA, CDR2 SQIVND (reference sequence).

V usage is TRBV7-9 and J usage is TRBJ2-1; D might be TRBD2 (6 bases). Germline V CDR1 and CDR2: SEHNR, FQNEAQ (reference sequence). The CDR3 contains 17 residues. The germline V and J ends were trimmed by 5 bases and 0 bases, with 17 bases remaining between them. CDR3 sequence: CASSRPLSGSSYNEQFF. The CDR3 DNA reads as TGTGCCAGCAGCCGTCCCCTTAGCGGCAGCTCCTACAATGAGCAGTTCTTC.

Only a few counts were recorded for this clonotype. The chain uses TRBV4-3 and TRBJ2-3; TRBD1 might be the D (7 bases). Germline CDR1 LGHNA, CDR2 YSLEER. The CDR3 contains 16 residues. Trimming removed 4 bases from V and 6 bases from J, with 20 bases in between. The CDR3 spells CASSLTRGASTDTQYF. CDR3 nucleotides: TGCGCCAGCAGCCTAACCAGGGGGGCCTCTACGGATACGCAGTATTTT.

The V call is TRBV28, the J call TRBJ2-7; TRBD2 might be the D (6 bases). The CDR3 contains 14 residues. The V end lost 4 bases, the J end lost 4 bases, and 14 bases lay between the germline ends. Germline V gene lookup returns CDR1 MDHEN and CDR2 SYDVKM. The CDR3 loop is CASSSLAGRYEQYF. CDR3 sequence (DNA): TGTGCCAGCAGTTCCTTGGCGGGGAGGTACGAGCAGTACTTC.

V gene TRBV19 combines with J gene TRBJ2-7, with 9 bases fitting TRBD1. Trimming took 5 bases from V and 2 from J; bases not matched to a gene: 4. The CDR3 has 14 amino acids. Per the germline V gene, CDR1 is LNHDA and CDR2 is SQIVND (reference sequence). The DNA of the CDR3 is TGTGCCAGTAGTTCGACAGGGGGAGCCTACGAGCAGTACTTC. It specifies CASSSTGGAYEQYF.

The J gene is TRBJ1-5, the V gene TRBV25-1; TRBD1 matches 7 bases. Trimming took 3 bases from V and 6 from J; bases not matched to a gene: 5. CDR1 MGHDK and CDR2 SYGVNS come from the germline V gene. The CDR3 sequence is 14 residues long. CDR3 loop: CASSDPTGIQPQHF. Here the CDR3 DNA reads TGTGCCAGCAGTGACCCGACAGGGATTCAGCCCCAGCATTTT.

The chain joins TRBV6-1 to TRBJ1-6, with D tentatively TRBD1 (5 bases). Trimming removed 2 bases from V and 3 bases from J, with 17 bases in between. Germline loops: CDR1 MNHNS, CDR2 SASEGT. The CDR3 is 18 amino acids. CDR3 sequence: CASSEPWLIQGYNSPLHF. DNA of the CDR3: TGTGCCAGCAGTGAACCCTGGTTGATTCAGGGCTATAATTCACCCCTCCACTTT.

This clonotype has only one observation. This chain connects TRBV3-1 to TRBJ2-2; D might be TRBD2 (6 bases). CDR3 length equals 16 residues. With 4 bases removed from V and 6 bases from J, the gap between germline ends came to 18 bases. Germline V gives CDR1 LGHDT, CDR2 YNNKEL (reference sequence). The CDR3 DNA sequence: TGTGCCAGCAGCCTCGCAGTGGCTCCGGGGGCCGGGGAGCTGTTTTTT. Amino acid sequence: CASSLAVAPGAGELFF.

The chain uses TRBV4-2 and TRBJ1-2, with 7 bases lining up with TRBD1. Trimming at V came to 0 bases and at J to 4 bases, leaving 11 bases not matched to a gene. CDR3 length: 17 amino acids. Germline lookup yields CDR1 LGHNA and CDR2 YNFKEQ. CDR3 loop: CASSQDSPTGAIYGYTF. The CDR3 nucleotides read TGTGCCAGCAGCCAAGATAGCCCCACAGGGGCAATCTATGGCTACACCTTC.

This sequence joins TRBV14 and TRBJ1-4; D unresolved. Trimming shortened V by 4 bases and J by 0 bases, and 9 bases separated the two germline ends. Per germline, CDR1 SGHDN and CDR2 FVKESK. This CDR3 has 15 residues. In DNA, the CDR3 is TGTGCCAGCAGCCGCTATCGTGCAACTAATGAAAAACTGTTTTTT. Protein product: CASSRYRATNEKLFF. Filled out from reference TRBV14 and TRBJ1-4, the complete variable domain reads EAGVTQFPSHSVIEKGQTVTLRCDPISGHDNLYWYRRVMGKEIKFLLHFVKESKQDESGMPNNRFLAERTGGTYSTLKVQPAELEDSGVYFCASSRYRATNEKLFFGSGTQLSVL.

CDR3 coding DNA: TGCAGTGCTAGAGATCTGGGACTAGCGGGAAATGAGCAGTTCTTC. This gives the protein CSARDLGLAGNEQFF. This sequence joins TRBV20-1 and TRBJ2-1; 13 bases map to TRBD2. V shed 0 bases, J shed 7 bases, and the junction held 3 bases outside the gene matches. In germline, CDR1 is DFQATT, CDR2 SNEGSKA (reference sequence). CDR3 length: 15 amino acids.

This chain uses TRBV19 with TRBJ2-1; unclear D gene. CDR3 length: 15 residues. The germline V and J ends were trimmed by 3 bases and 0 bases, with 9 bases remaining between them. Germline assignment: CDR1 LNHDA and CDR2 SQIVND (reference sequence). CDR3 nucleotides: TGTGCCAGTAGTATCACGGTTTTCTCCTACAATGAGCAGTTCTTC. Amino acids: CASSITVFSYNEQFF. Drawing the rest from reference TRBV19 and TRBJ2-1, the complete variable domain is DGGITQSPKYLFRKEGQNVTLSCEQNLNHDAMYWYRQDPGQGLRLIYYSQIVNDFQKGDIAEGYSVSREKKESFPLTVTSAQKNPTAFYLCASSITVFSYNEQFFGPGTRLTVL.

This clonotype appeared a single time. V is TRBV7-9 and J is TRBJ2-7; 8 bases are a match to TRBD2. CDR1 and CDR2 from the germline V gene are SEHNR and FQNEAQ (reference sequence). There are 13 residues in the CDR3. The junction had 7 bases not matched to a gene; V was cut back by 5 bases and J by 7 bases. The CDR3 reads CASSLSGSREQYV. The CDR3 DNA reads TGTGCCAGCAGCCTGAGCGGGAGTCGGGAGCAGTACGTC.

The chain is built from TRBV2 and TRBJ2-1; 7 bases align to TRBD1. CDR1 and CDR2 from the germline V gene are SNHLY and FYNNEI. Trimming at V came to 4 bases and at J to 5 bases, leaving 11 bases not matched to a gene. The CDR3 runs 16 residues. This chain's CDR3 is CASSAATGEGDNEQFF. CDR3 nucleotides: TGTGCCAGCAGTGCAGCTACAGGGGAAGGCGACAATGAGCAGTTCTTC.